This T cell receptor beta chain comes out of a study of human T cells and chemical hapten exposure. Germline assignment: CDR1 MDHEN and CDR2 SYDVKM. This CDR3 has 14 amino acids. Trimming left V 7 bases short and J 6 bases short, with 13 bases between. TCRdb processed the RACE reads anew with MiXCR; each CDR3 protein has one entry. The sample yields over 35,000 distinct CDR3 sequences, over 3.5% seen once. Time point here: patch test 1, 2 weeks after DPC sensitization. Treatment indicated: therapeutic diphenylcyclopropenone sensitization with weekly scalp DPC. Sequencing started from total RNA isolated from unfractionated whole blood. This clonotype was recorded many times.

This sample comprised whole blood, obtained in connection with sensitization to the hapten diphenylcyclopropenone (DPC). This receptor was taken from a man aged 50 to 59 with alopecia areata. Some clones in this sample may be carry-over from other donors' samples. This chain links TRBV28 with TRBJ1-6, with D possibly TRBD1 on 6 matching bases. CDR3 amino acids: CASMTGAGNSPLHF. CDR3 nucleotides: TGTGCCAGCATGACGGGGGCGGGTAATTCACCCCTCCACTTT.